This is a list of T cell receptor beta chains from one sample in a study of T-cell reconstitution after alpha-beta-depleted transplantation in children. Using its own MiXCR run on the PCR reads, TCRdb lists one record per CDR3 protein. Found here are hundreds of thousands of distinct CDR3 sequences, about an eighth of them singletons; the top ten hold around 2.2%. The sample here was PBMCs, mostly from graft donor cells, taken 360 days after TCRalphabeta/CD19-depleted stem cell transplant. The source of these receptors is a male patient younger than 18 who had a stem cell transplant for acute myeloid leukemia, so the T cells may come from the graft donor. Each CDR3 is given with its conserved first and last residue. Each record gives: J gene, V gene, clone size, D gene, CDR3 DNA, CDR3 protein. A D gene is named only where the DNA matches it firmly. Size values are once, few and many counts, or a class for expanded clones, and some rows have none.

J: TRBJ2-7
V: TRBV4-3
size: few
D: .
DNA: TGCGCCAGCAGCCAAGTTGGCCAGACCTACGAGCAGTACTTC
CDR3: CASSQVGQTYEQYF

J: TRBJ2-2
V: TRBV28
size: .
D: TRBD1
DNA: TGTGCCAGCAAAGTGACAGGGAATGTCGGGGAGCTGTTTTTT
CDR3: CASKVTGNVGELFF

J: TRBJ1-3
V: TRBV7-6
size: few
D: .
DNA: TGTGCCAGCAGCGACCCGCGTCGCTCTGGAAACACCATATATTTT
CDR3: CASSDPRRSGNTIYF

J: TRBJ2-1
V: TRBV11-2
size: few
D: .
DNA: TGTGCCAGCAGCTTATGGCAGGGCAAGCAGTTCTTC
CDR3: CASSLWQGKQFF

J: TRBJ2-1
V: TRBV20-1
size: few
D: TRBD2
DNA: TGCAGTGCCATTACCGGGACTAGTCTGTACAATGAGCAGTTCTTC
CDR3: CSAITGTSLYNEQFF

J: TRBJ2-7
V: TRBV20-1
size: many
D: TRBD2
DNA: TGCAGTGCTAACGGGGGGAGGGTCTTTGAGCAGTACTTC
CDR3: CSANGGRVFEQYF

J: TRBJ2-7
V: TRBV30
size: .
D: TRBD1
DNA: TGTGCCTCACAGGGGTATAGCGCCGAGCAGTACTTC
CDR3: CASQGYSAEQYF

J: TRBJ2-1
V: TRBV7-9
size: .
D: .
DNA: TGTGCCAGCAGCCACGTCCTGCGAGATGAGCAGTTCTTC
CDR3: CASSHVLRDEQFF

J: TRBJ2-7
V: TRBV28
size: many
D: TRBD1
DNA: TGTGCCAGCAGTTTACCAGGGGGACCCTACGAGCAGTACTTC
CDR3: CASSLPGGPYEQYF

J: TRBJ2-7
V: TRBV12-3/TRBV12-4
size: many
D: .
DNA: TGTGCCAGCACTAAGTGGGGGAACGAGCAGTACTTC
CDR3: CASTKWGNEQYF

J: TRBJ2-4
V: TRBV10-3
size: few
D: .
DNA: TGTGCCATCAGTGAGTCGGTCCAGCTAGCCAAAAACATTCAGTACTTC
CDR3: CAISESVQLAKNIQYF

J: TRBJ1-2
V: TRBV28
size: .
D: .
DNA: TGTGCCAGCAGTTTAGTCCGGGAATGGGGTGGCTACACCTTC
CDR3: CASSLVREWGGYTF

J: TRBJ2-4
V: TRBV20-1
size: .
D: TRBD1
DNA: TGCAGTGCGTTGGACAGGCCAGCCTTCTTC
CDR3: CSALDRPAFF

J: TRBJ2-1
V: TRBV9
size: .
D: TRBD2
DNA: TGTGCCAGCAGCGTAGGTCTAGCGGGATATGAGCAGTTCTTC
CDR3: CASSVGLAGYEQFF

J: TRBJ2-5
V: TRBV29-1
size: few
D: TRBD1
DNA: TGCAGCGTTGAAGATCTTTGGACAGGGGGTCGCGAGACCCAGTACTTC
CDR3: CSVEDLWTGGRETQYF

J: TRBJ2-1
V: TRBV6-2/TRBV6-3
size: few
D: TRBD1
DNA: TGTGCCAGCAGTACCCGACAGGGACAGTTCTTC
CDR3: CASSTRQGQFF

J: TRBJ1-2
V: TRBV24-1
size: many
D: .
DNA: TGTGCCACCAGTGACCTCAGACAGGCGCAAGGCTACACCTTC
CDR3: CATSDLRQAQGYTF

J: TRBJ2-1
V: TRBV5-1
size: .
D: TRBD1
DNA: TGCGCCAGCAGCTTGGGGACAGGGATCTTCTTC
CDR3: CASSLGTGIFF

J: TRBJ2-7
V: TRBV3-1
size: .
D: TRBD2
DNA: TGTGCCAGCAGCCGGAACGGGAGGTACGAGCAGTACTTC
CDR3: CASSRNGRYEQYF

J: TRBJ2-1
V: TRBV16
size: many
D: .
DNA: TGTGCCAGCAGCCAAGGGGCAGGACAGTTCTTC
CDR3: CASSQGAGQFF

J: TRBJ2-3
V: TRBV20-1
size: .
D: TRBD2
DNA: TGCAGTGCTGGGGACTATCGGTCGAGAGCAGATACGCAGTATTTT
CDR3: CSAGDYRSRADTQYF

J: TRBJ2-7
V: TRBV5-1
size: .
D: .
DNA: TGCGCCAGCAGACGGCAGTCCGCCTACGAGCAGTACTTC
CDR3: CASRRQSAYEQYF

J: TRBJ1-1
V: TRBV12-3/TRBV12-4
size: .
D: .
DNA: TGTGCCAGCAGCCGACGCTACAGGGCGGACACTGAAGCTTTCTTT
CDR3: CASSRRYRADTEAFF

J: TRBJ2-7
V: TRBV28
size: few
D: TRBD2
DNA: TGTGCCAGCAATCTTAGCGGGAGGGCCTACGAGCAGTACTTC
CDR3: CASNLSGRAYEQYF

J: TRBJ2-1
V: TRBV20-1
size: .
D: TRBD2
DNA: TGCAGTGCTAGAGATCCCGGAGGCGGGAGCTCCTACAATGAGCAGTTCTTC
CDR3: CSARDPGGGSSYNEQFF

J: TRBJ2-2
V: TRBV5-1
size: few
D: TRBD1
DNA: TGCGCCAGCAGCTTAAAGACAGGGGGCTCCGGGGAGCTGTTTTTT
CDR3: CASSLKTGGSGELFF

J: TRBJ2-3
V: TRBV28
size: few
D: TRBD2
DNA: TGTGCCAGCGCGGGAGGGCCCGCAGATACGCAGTATTTT
CDR3: CASAGGPADTQYF

J: TRBJ2-1
V: TRBV5-6
size: many
D: TRBD2
DNA: TGTGCCAGCAGCCCCGCGGCTAGCGGGAGCTATGAGCAGTTCTTC
CDR3: CASSPAASGSYEQFF

J: TRBJ2-7
V: TRBV28
size: many
D: .
DNA: TGTGCCAGCAGTCTTCATGCGTGGTCCGCAGAGTCCTACGAGCAGTACTTC
CDR3: CASSLHAWSAESYEQYF

J: TRBJ2-5
V: TRBV29-1
size: few
D: TRBD2
DNA: TGCAGCGTCTCGAGCGGGGGGGGGCAAGAGACCCAGTACTTC
CDR3: CSVSSGGGQETQYF

J: TRBJ2-5
V: TRBV28
size: .
D: .
DNA: TGTGCCAGCAGTCCCATCTGGCCCCAAGAGACCCAGTACTTC
CDR3: CASSPIWPQETQYF

J: TRBJ1-3
V: TRBV9
size: .
D: TRBD1
DNA: TGTGCCAGCAGCGTCCGGGACAGGGACCCTGGAAACACCATATATTTT
CDR3: CASSVRDRDPGNTIYF

J: TRBJ2-2
V: TRBV4-2
size: few
D: .
DNA: TGTGCCAGCAGCCAAGAGACACTAGCCGGAATCGGGGAGCTGTTTTTT
CDR3: CASSQETLAGIGELFF

J: TRBJ2-1
V: TRBV7-1
size: few
D: .
DNA: TGTGCCAGCAGCTCCCCCGGGACAGGGCAATTAAGCGGGAGCGCGACCTACAATGAGCAGTTCTTC
CDR3: CASSSPGTGQLSGSATYNEQFF